Listed here are 13 T cell receptor beta chains from one sample, sequenced in a study of CD8+CD57+ T cells in acquired aplastic anemia. Profiles of TCR beta VDJ and CDR3 were generated from a genomic DNA template. From the reads, TCRdb called clonotypes with MiXCR, one entry per CDR3 protein. The repertoire holds hundreds of thousands of distinct CDR3 sequences, with just under 70% as singletons. The sample taken for sequencing was sorted CD4+, CD8+, or CD8+CD57+ T cells (not recorded which) from PBMCs. The receptor set was obtained from a human donor in good health, serving as a control.

This clonotype appeared a few times. Lacking the conserved final phenylalanine or tryptophan, this CDR3 likely reflects a read error. The DNA is omitted, as the CDR3 cannot be located on it reliably, and the CDR3 follows TCRdb's listing. V and J are TRBV10-3 and TRBJ1-3; the DNA was not compared with TRBD1, the D call given in the table. Germline-derived CDR1 and CDR2 are ENHRY and SYGVKD. Inclusive of both ends, the CDR3 amounts to 10 amino acids. CDR3 protein: CASSLRQGAN.

This clonotype came up many times. The rearrangement links TRBV29-1 to TRBJ2-1; 8 nucleotides align to TRBD2. This CDR3 region has 16 residues. Germline V gene data show CDR1 as SQVTM and CDR2 as ANQGSEA. J lost 3 bases, V lost 0 bases, and 7 bases had no gene match. The CDR3 DNA reads as TGCAGCGTTGAAGAGGCGGGGGGCCGAAACTACAATGAGCAGTTCTTC. Translation gives CSVEEAGGRNYNEQFF.

The chain uses TRBV10-3 and TRBJ2-7, with D possibly being TRBD1 (5 bases). Looked up from germline, CDR1 is ENHRY and CDR2 is SYGVKD. The germline V and J ends were trimmed by 7 bases and 2 bases, with 15 bases remaining between them. This CDR3 has 14 amino acids. The CDR3 DNA follows: TGTGCCATCAAAGGCGAGAGGACACCCTACGAGCAGTACTTC. Amino acids: CAIKGERTPYEQYF.

This clonotype was recorded at least ten times. This sequence joins TRBV19 and TRBJ1-2; 7 positions match TRBD1. CDR1 and CDR2 from the germline V gene are LNHDA and SQIVND (reference sequence). The CDR3 is 14 residues long. V dropped 1 base and J dropped 8; count of bases not matched to a gene: 7. As DNA, the CDR3 is TGTGCCAGTAGTATAGTGACAGGGTCGGGAGGCTACACCTTC. It is translated as CASSIVTGSGGYTF.

This clonotype occurred once. This CDR3 fails to terminate in the conserved phenylalanine or tryptophan, so it likely reflects a read error. No DNA is shown, since the ends of the CDR3 on it are uncertain; the CDR3 is the one TCRdb lists. CDR3 residues: CASRTDRSSGNTIYFV. The rearrangement uses TRBV19 and TRBJ2-3; the table calls TRBD1, which could not be checked here. From its first to its last residue, the CDR3 has 16 amino acids. Germline loops: CDR1 LNHDA, CDR2 SQIVND (reference sequence).

The genes are TRBV5-6 and TRBJ2-1; TRBD2 matches 11 bases. Unmatched junction bases numbered 8, after V lost 0 bases and J lost 9 bases. The V gene's germline CDR1 is SGHDT and CDR2 YYEEEE. This CDR3 has 16 residues. Here the CDR3 reads CASSLVISGGAGEQFF. The DNA for the CDR3 is TGTGCCAGCAGCTTGGTGATTAGCGGGGGGGCAGGTGAGCAGTTCTTC.

Only one count was recorded for this clonotype. V and J are TRBV9 and TRBJ2-3; 12 bases agree with TRBD2. This CDR3 comprises 15 residues. Germline CDR1 is SGDLS and CDR2 is YYNGEE. The J segment lost 7 bases and the V segment lost 4 bases, leaving 7 bases of the junction unmatched. This CDR3 is CASSLQLAGGNTQYF. Here the CDR3 DNA reads TGTGCCAGCAGCTTACAACTAGCGGGGGGAAATACGCAGTATTTT. Complete variable domain (other parts from reference TRBV9 and TRBJ2-3): DSGVTQTPKHLITATGQRVTLRCSPRSGDLSVYWYQQSLDQGLQFLIQYYNGEERAKGNILERFSAQQFPDLHSELNLSSLELGDSALYFCASSLQLAGGNTQYFGPGTRLTVL.

Points on this clonotype: As the CDR3 is not closed by the conserved phenylalanine or tryptophan, this likely results from a read error. No DNA is shown, since the ends of the CDR3 on it are uncertain; the CDR3 is the one TCRdb lists. The chain is built from TRBV14 and TRBJ2-5; no check of the table's D call, TRBD1, against the DNA was made. Germline V gene data show CDR1 as SGHDN and CDR2 as FVKESK. The CDR3 is 13 amino acids in total, end residues counted. The CDR3 region is CASSRDRGGYTYV.

About this clonotype itself: The CDR3 ends on some other residue instead of the conserved phenylalanine or tryptophan, so this is likely a read error. The CDR3 bases are TGTGCCAGCAGCTTAGGGGGTACAGCTACGCAGTATGTT. It yields the protein CASSLGGTATQYV. The gene calls are TRBV2 and TRBJ2-3; the D gene is possibly TRBD1 (6 bases). Per germline, CDR1 SNHLY and CDR2 FYNNEI. The CDR3 runs 13 residues.

The table lists this clonotype with many counts. CDR3 sequence: CASSLAPGAGGTQYF. CDR3 nucleotide sequence: TGTGCCAGCAGCTTGGCGCCAGGGGCCGGGGGGACCCAGTACTTC. V and J are TRBV5-4 and TRBJ2-5; D might be TRBD1 or TRBD2, each matching 6 bases. V was clipped by 0 bases and J by 7 bases, with 16 bases between them. Germline V gene sequence: CDR1 SGHNT, CDR2 YYREEE (reference sequence). This CDR3 region has 15 residues.

This chain links TRBV20-1 with TRBJ2-5; D gene unclear. Looked up from germline, CDR1 is DFQATT and CDR2 is SNEGSKA (reference sequence). This CDR3 is built from 11 residues. Trimming pared 0 bases from V and 7 bases from J, leaving 6 bases between. Here the CDR3 reads CSARDVRTQYF. The CDR3 DNA follows: TGCAGTGCTAGAGATGTGAGGACCCAGTACTTC.

The table lists this clonotype with a count of one. The chain is built from TRBV5-1 and TRBJ2-2, with D possibly called TRBD1 or TRBD2 (6 bases each). The CDR3 has 15 residues. The V end lost 4 bases, the J end lost 7 bases, and 17 bases lay between the germline ends. From germline, CDR1 is SGHRS and CDR2 YFSETQ. CDR3 coding DNA: TGCGCCAGCAGCCTGGGGGGCGGGACCGGCGGGGAGCTGTTTTTT. Protein product: CASSLGGGTGGELFF.

A remark on this clonotype: A much larger clone lies one base from this, so it may be a read error. The rearrangement links TRBV7-9 to TRBJ1-4; tentative D call: TRBD1 (6 bases). V gave up 5 bases and J gave up 7 bases, with 14 bases separating them. This CDR3 has 14 amino acids. Looked up from germline, CDR1 is SEHNR and CDR2 is FQNEAQ (reference sequence). Written as DNA, the CDR3 is TGTGCCAGCAGCCAGGAAGGGGGATTTGAAAAACTGTTTTTT. This gives the protein CASSQEGGFEKLFF.